This paragraph reports one T cell receptor beta chain. The target antigen is unknown. Assay used: immunoSEQ multiplex PCR; TCRdb lists only in-frame clones, some missing. The sample lists around 100,000 clones, about 93% occurring once. The data derive from a study of T cell responses to AZD1222 COVID-19 vaccine. Study conclusions and caveats: Females outnumbered males among donors, who were mostly white British; clonal diversity was possibly underestimated. Reports say nearly half of spike-specific TCRs go after unmutated variant regions. Vaccine-related CD4 TCRs covered spike, predominating at 160-218 and 743-854. After the peak T cell response, and only then, were repertoires sampled.

The V end was cut by 2 bases, the J end by 4 bases, with 12 bases between. The germline V gene has CDR1 MDHEN and CDR2 SYDVKM. CDR3 length equals 15 residues. The receptor was derived from an adult in good health. Sequenced here: peripheral blood, sampled on day 0 of AZD1222 vaccination. This chain joins TRBV28 and TRBJ1-5; no firm D call. In DNA, the CDR3 is TGTGCCAGCAGTTTACGGGCCCTTTCTAATCAGCCCCAGCATTTT. It codes for CASSLRALSNQPQHF.